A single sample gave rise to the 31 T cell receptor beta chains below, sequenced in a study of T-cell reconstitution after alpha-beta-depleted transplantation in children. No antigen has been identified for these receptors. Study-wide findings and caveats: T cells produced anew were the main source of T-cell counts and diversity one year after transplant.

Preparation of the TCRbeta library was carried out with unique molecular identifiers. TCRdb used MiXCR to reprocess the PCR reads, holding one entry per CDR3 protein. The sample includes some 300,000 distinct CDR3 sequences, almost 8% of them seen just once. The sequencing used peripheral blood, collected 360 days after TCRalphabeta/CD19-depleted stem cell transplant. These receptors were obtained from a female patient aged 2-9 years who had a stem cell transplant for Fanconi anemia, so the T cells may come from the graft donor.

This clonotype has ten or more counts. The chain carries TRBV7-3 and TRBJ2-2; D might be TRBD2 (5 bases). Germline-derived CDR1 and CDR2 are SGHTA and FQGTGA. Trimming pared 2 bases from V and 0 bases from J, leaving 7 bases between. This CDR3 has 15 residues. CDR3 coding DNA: TGTGCCAGCAGCTTACGCGGGCCGAACACCGGGGAGCTGTTTTTT. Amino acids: CASSLRGPNTGELFF.

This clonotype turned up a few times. In DNA, the CDR3 is TGTGCCTGGAGTGCAACGACAGGGGGCTTCTATGGCTACACCTTC. Its protein product is CAWSATTGGFYGYTF. The V gene is TRBV30, the J gene TRBJ1-2; 10 nucleotides align to TRBD1. Germline V gives CDR1 GTSNPN, CDR2 SVGIG (reference sequence). The CDR3 runs to 15 residues. V lost 1 base to trimming and J lost 4 bases; unmatched junction nucleotides: 6.

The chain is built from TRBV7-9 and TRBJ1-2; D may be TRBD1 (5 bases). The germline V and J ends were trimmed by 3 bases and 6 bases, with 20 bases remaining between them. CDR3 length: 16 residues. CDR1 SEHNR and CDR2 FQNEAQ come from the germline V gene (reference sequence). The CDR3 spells CASSFLAGTGTHGYTF. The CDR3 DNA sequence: TGTGCCAGCAGCTTTCTGGCAGGGACCGGAACCCATGGCTACACCTTC. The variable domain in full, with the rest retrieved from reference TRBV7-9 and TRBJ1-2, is DTGVSQNPRHKITKRGQNVTFRCDPISEHNRLYWYRQTLGQGPEFLTYFQNEAQLEKSRLLSDRFSAERPKGSFSTLEIQRTEQGDSAMYLCASSFLAGTGTHGYTFGSGTRLTVV.

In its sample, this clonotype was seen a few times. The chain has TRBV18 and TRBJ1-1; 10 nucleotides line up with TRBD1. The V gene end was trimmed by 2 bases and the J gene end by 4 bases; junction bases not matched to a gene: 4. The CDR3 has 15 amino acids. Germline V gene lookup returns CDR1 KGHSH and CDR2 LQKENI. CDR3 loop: CASSPIRDRGTEAFF. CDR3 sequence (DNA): TGTGCCAGCTCACCAATCCGGGACAGGGGCACTGAAGCTTTCTTT.

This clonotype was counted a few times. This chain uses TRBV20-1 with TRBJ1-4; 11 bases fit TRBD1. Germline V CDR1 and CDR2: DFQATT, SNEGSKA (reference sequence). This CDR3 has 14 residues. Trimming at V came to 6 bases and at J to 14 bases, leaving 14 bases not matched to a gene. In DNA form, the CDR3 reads TGCAGTGCACAGCACGGACAGGGGGCCGGAGGGCTGTTTTTT. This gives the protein CSAQHGQGAGGLFF.

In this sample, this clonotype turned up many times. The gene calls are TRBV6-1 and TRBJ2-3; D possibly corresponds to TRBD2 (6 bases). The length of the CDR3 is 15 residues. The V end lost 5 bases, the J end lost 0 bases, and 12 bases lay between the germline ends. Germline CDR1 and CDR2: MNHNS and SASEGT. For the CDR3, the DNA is TGTGCCAGCAGTACATCCGGGACTAGCACAGATACGCAGTATTTT. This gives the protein CASSTSGTSTDTQYF.

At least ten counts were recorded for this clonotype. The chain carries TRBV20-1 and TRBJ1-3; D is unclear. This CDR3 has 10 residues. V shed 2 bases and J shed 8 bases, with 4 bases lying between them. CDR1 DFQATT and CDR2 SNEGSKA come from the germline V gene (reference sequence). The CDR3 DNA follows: TGCAGTGCTAGATCTGACACCATATATTTT. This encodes CSARSDTIYF.

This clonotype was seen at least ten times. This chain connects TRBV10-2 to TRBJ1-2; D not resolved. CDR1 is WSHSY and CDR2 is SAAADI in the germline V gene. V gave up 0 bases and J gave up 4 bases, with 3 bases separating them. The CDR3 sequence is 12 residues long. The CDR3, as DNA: TGCGCCAGCAGTGAGTCTGTCTATGGCTACACCTTC. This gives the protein CASSESVYGYTF.

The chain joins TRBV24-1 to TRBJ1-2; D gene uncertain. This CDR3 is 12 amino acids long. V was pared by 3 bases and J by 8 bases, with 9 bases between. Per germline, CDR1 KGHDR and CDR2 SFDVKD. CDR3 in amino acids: CATSDPNEGYTF. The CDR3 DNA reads TGTGCCACCAGTGATCCCAACGAGGGCTACACCTTC.

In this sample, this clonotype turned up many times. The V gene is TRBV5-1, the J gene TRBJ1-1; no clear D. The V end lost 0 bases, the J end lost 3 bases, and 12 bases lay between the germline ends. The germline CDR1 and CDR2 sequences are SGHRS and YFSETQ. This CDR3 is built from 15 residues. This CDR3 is CASSLGPGFYTEAFF. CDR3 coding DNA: TGCGCCAGCAGCTTGGGCCCGGGATTCTACACTGAAGCTTTCTTT.

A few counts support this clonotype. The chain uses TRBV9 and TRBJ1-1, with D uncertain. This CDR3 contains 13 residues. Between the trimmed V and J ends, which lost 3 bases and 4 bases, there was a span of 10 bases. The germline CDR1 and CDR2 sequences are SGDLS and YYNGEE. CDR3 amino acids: CASSGSPGTEAFF. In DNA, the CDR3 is TGTGCCAGCAGCGGGTCCCCCGGCACTGAAGCTTTCTTT.

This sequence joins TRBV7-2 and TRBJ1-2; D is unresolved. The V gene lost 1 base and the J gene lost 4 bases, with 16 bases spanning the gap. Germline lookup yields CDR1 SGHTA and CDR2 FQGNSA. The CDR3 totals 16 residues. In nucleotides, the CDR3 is TGTGCCAGCAGCTTAGATTTCCAGGCTGGGTTCTATGGCTACACCTTC. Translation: CASSLDFQAGFYGYTF.

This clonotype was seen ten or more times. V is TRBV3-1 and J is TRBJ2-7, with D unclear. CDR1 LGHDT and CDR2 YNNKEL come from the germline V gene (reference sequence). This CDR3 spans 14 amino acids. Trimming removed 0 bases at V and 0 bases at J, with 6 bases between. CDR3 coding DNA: TGTGCCAGCAGCCAAGAAGACTCCTCCTACGAGCAGTACTTC. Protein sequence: CASSQEDSSYEQYF.

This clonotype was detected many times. The CDR3 protein is CSVGGQGVYNEQFF. In DNA, the CDR3 is TGCAGCGTAGGGGGACAGGGTGTTTACAATGAGCAGTTCTTC. V is TRBV29-1 and J is TRBJ2-1; 9 positions match TRBD1. Germline values: CDR1 SQVTM, CDR2 ANQGSEA. The CDR3 sequence is 14 residues long. The V and J ends lost 6 bases and 4 bases, in that order; junction bases with no gene match: 7.

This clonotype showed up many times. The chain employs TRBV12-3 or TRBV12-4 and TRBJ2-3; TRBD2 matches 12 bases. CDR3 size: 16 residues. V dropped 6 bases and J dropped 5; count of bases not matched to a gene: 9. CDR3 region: CASSPGSSGGEDTQYF. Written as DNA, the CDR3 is TGTGCCAGCAGCCCCGGCTCTAGCGGGGGGGAAGATACGCAGTATTTT.

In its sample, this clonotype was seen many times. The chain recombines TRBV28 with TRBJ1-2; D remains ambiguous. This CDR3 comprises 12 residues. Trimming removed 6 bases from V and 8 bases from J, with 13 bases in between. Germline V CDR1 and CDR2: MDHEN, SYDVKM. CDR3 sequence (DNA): TGTGCCAGCAGACCAAATCTTGGAGGCTACACCTTC. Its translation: CASRPNLGGYTF.

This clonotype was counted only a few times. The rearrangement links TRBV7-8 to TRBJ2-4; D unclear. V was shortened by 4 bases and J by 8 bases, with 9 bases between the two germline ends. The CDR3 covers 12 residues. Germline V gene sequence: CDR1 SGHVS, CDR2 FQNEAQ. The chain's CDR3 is CASSSGGDIQYF. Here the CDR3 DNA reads TGTGCCAGCAGCTCGGGCGGAGACATTCAGTACTTC.

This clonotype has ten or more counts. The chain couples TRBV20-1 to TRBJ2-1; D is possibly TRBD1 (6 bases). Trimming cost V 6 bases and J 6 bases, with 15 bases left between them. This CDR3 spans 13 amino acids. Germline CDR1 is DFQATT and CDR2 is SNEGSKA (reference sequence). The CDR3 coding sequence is TGCAGTGCCAAGGACAGACTCATCAATGAGCAGTTCTTC. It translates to CSAKDRLINEQFF.

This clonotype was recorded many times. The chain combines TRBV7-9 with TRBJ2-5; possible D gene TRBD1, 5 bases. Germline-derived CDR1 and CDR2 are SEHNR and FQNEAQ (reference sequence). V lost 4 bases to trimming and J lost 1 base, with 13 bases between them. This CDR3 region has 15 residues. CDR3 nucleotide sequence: TGTGCCAGCAGCTCGATTCGACAGCTCCAAGAGACCCAGTACTTC. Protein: CASSSIRQLQETQYF.

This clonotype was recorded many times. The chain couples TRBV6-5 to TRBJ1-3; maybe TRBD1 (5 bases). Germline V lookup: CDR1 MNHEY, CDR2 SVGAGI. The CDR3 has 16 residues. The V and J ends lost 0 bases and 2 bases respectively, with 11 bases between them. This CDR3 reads CASSYSGVGTGNTIYF. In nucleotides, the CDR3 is TGTGCCAGCAGTTACTCGGGGGTTGGCACTGGAAACACCATATATTTT.

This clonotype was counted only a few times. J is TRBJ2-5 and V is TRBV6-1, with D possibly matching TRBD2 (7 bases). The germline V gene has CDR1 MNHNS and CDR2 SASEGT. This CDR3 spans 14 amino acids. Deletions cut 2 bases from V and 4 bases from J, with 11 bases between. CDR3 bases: TGTGCCAGCAGTGAAATCGGGGGGCGAGAGACCCAGTACTTC. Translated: CASSEIGGRETQYF.

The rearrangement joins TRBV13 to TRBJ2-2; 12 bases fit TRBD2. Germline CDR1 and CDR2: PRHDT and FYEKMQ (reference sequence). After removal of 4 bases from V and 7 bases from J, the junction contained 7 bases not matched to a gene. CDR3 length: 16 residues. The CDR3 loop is CASSSRLAGVGGELFF. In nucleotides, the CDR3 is TGTGCCAGCAGCTCGAGACTAGCGGGAGTGGGCGGGGAGCTGTTTTTT.

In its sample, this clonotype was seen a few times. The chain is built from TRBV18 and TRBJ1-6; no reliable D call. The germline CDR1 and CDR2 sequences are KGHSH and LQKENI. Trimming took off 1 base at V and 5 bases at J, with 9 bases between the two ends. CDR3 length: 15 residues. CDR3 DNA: TGTGCCAGCTCACCACGGAGGACCGATAATTCACCCCTCCACTTT. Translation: CASSPRRTDNSPLHF.

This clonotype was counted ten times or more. The CDR3 is CAISESLGAAEQYF. As DNA, the CDR3 is TGTGCCATCAGTGAGTCATTGGGGGCGGCCGAGCAGTACTTC. The chain is built from TRBV10-3 and TRBJ2-7; perhaps TRBD1 as D (6 bases). The CDR3 covers 14 residues. Deletions cut 0 bases from V and 6 bases from J, with 12 bases between. The germline V gene has CDR1 ENHRY and CDR2 SYGVKD.

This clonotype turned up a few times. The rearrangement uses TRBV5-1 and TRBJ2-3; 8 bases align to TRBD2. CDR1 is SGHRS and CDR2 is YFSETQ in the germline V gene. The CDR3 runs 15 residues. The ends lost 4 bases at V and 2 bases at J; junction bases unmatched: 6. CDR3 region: CASSIVGRATDTQYF. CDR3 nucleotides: TGCGCCAGCAGCATTGTCGGGAGGGCCACAGATACGCAGTATTTT.

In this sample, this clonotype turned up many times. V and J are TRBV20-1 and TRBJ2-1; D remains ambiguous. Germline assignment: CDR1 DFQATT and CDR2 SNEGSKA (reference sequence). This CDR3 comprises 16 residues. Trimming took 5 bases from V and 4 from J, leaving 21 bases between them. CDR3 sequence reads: CSAHKTGSVRYNEQFF. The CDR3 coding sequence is TGCAGTGCTCATAAGACCGGGTCCGTGAGATACAATGAGCAGTTCTTC.

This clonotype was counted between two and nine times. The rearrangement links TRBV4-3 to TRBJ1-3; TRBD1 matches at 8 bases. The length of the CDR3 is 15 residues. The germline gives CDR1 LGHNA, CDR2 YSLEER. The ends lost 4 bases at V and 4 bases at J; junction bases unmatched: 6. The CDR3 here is CASSRSTGEGNTIYF. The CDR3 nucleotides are TGCGCCAGCAGCCGGTCGACAGGGGAAGGAAACACCATATATTTT.

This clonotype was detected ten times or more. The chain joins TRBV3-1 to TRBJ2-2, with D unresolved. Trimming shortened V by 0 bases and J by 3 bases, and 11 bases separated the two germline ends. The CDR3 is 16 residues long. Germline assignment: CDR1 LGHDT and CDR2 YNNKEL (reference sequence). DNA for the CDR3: TGTGCCAGCAGCCAAGAGTCCCTCTGGGACACCGGGGAGCTGTTTTTT. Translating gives CASSQESLWDTGELFF.

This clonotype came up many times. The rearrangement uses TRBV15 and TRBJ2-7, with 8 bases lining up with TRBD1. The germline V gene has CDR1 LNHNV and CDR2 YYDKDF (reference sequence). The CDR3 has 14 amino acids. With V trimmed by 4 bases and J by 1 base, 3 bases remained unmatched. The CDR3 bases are TGTGCCACCAGCATCAACAGGGGGTCCTACGAGCAGTACTTC. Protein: CATSINRGSYEQYF. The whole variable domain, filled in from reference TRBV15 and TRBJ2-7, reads DAMVIQNPRYQVTQFGKPVTLSCSQTLNHNVMYWYQQKSSQAPKLLFHYYDKDFNNEADTPDNFQSRRPNTSFCFLDIRSPGLGDTAMYLCATSINRGSYEQYFGPGTRLTVT.

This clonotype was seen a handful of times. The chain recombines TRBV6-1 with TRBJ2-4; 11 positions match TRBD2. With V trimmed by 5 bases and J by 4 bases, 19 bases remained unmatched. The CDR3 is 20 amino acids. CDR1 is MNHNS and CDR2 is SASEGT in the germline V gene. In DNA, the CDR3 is TGTGCCAGCAGTAAAAATCTGGCTAGCGGGGGGCACTTCGGGAAAAACATTCAGTACTTC. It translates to CASSKNLASGGHFGKNIQYF.

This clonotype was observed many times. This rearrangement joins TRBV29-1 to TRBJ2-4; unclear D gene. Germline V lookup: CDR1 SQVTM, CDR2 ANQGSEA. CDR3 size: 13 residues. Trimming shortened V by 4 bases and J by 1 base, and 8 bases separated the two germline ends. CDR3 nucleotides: TGCAGCGTTGCCAAGGAGGCCAAAAACATTCAGTACTTC. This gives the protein CSVAKEAKNIQYF. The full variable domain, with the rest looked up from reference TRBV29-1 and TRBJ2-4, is SAVISQKPSRDICQRGTSLTIQCQVDSQVTMMFWYRQQPGQSLTLIATANQGSEATYESGFVIDKFPISRPNLTFSTLTVSNMSPEDSSIYLCSVAKEAKNIQYFGAGTRLSVL.